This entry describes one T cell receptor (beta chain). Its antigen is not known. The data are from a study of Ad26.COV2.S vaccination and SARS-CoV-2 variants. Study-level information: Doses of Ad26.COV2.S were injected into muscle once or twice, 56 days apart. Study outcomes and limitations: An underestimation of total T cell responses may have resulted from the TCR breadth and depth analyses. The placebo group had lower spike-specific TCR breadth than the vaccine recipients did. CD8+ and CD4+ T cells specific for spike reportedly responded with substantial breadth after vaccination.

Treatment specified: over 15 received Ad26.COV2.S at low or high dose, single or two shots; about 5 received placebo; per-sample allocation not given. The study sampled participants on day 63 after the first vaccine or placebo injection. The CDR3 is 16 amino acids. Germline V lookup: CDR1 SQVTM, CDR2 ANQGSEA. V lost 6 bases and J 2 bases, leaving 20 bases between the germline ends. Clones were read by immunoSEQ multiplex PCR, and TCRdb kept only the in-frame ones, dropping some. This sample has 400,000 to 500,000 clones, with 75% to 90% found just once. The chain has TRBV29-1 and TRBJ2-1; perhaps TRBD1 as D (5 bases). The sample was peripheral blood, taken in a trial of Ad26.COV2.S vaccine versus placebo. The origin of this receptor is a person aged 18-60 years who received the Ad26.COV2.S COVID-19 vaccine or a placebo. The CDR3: CSVRSTVPMAYNEQFF. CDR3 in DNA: TGCAGCGTACGGTCGACAGTACCTATGGCCTACAATGAGCAGTTCTTC.